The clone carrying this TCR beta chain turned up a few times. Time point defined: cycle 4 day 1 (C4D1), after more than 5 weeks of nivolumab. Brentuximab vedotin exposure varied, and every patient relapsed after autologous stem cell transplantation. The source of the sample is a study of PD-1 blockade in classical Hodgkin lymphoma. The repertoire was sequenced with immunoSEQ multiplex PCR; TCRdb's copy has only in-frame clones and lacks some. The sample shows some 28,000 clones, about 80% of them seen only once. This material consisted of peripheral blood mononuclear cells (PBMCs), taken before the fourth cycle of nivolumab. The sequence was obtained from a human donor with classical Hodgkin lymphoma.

DNA for the CDR3: TGCAGCGTTCCCTCAGTACTCCAAGAGACCCAGTACTTC. It specifies CSVPSVLQETQYF. The chain employs TRBV29-1 and TRBJ2-5; D gene unclear. CDR1 SQVTM and CDR2 ANQGSEA come from the germline V gene. The CDR3 contains 13 residues. V dropped 5 bases and J dropped 1 base, with 11 bases sitting between them.